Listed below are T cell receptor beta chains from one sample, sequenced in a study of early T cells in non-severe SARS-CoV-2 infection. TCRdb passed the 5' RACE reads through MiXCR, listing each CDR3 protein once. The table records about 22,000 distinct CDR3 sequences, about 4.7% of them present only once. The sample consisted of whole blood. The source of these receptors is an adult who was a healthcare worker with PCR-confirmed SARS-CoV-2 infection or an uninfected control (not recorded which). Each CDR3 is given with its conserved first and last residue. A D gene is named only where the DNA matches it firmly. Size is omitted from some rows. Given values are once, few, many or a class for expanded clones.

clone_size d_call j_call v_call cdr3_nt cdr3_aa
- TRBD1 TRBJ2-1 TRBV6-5 TGTGCCAGCAGTTACTCGGGGACAGCCTACAATGAGCAGTTCTTC CASSYSGTAYNEQFF
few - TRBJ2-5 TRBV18 TGTGCCAGCTCCCGTACACGAGACCAAGAGACCCAGTACTTC CASSRTRDQETQYF
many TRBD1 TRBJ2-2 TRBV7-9 TGTGCCAGCAGCTCGGGACAGGCGAACACCGGGGAGCTGTTTTTT CASSSGQANTGELFF
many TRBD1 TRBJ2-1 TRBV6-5 TGTGCCAGCAGTTTTCATCAGGGGGCGTTTGGCAATGAGCAGTTCTTC CASSFHQGAFGNEQFF
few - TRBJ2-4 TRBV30 TGTGCCTGGGGTGGACGGGCGGGGTATAGAAACATTCAGTACTTC CAWGGRAGYRNIQYF
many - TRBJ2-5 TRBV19 TGTGCCAGTAGTATAGCGGGGTCCCAAGAGACCCAGTACTTC CASSIAGSQETQYF
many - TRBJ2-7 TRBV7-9 TGTGCCAGCAGCTTTCGGCCCTACGAGCAGTACTTC CASSFRPYEQYF
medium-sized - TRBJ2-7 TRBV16 TGTGCCAGCAGCCAACCTAGTAGTTCCGAGCAGTACTTC CASSQPSSSEQYF
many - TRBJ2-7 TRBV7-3 TGTGCCAGCAGCCCCCCCGGGGGCGAGCAGTACTTC CASSPPGGEQYF
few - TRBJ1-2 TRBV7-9 TGTGCCAGCAGCTCGACGGCCTATGGCTACACCTTC CASSSTAYGYTF
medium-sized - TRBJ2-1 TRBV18 TGTGCCAGCTCACCAGGGAACAATGAGCAGTTCTTC CASSPGNNEQFF
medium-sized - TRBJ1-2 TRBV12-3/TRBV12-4 TGTGCCAGCAGTTCCGAAGGCTATGGCTACACCTTC CASSSEGYGYTF
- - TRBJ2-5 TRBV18 TGTGCCAGCTCACCTACCACGCGGGGACCGGAGACTCAGTACTTC CASSPTTRGPETQYF
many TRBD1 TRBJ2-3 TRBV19 TGTGCCACCCTCCAGTCAGGGGGACGGCAGTATTTT CATLQSGGRQYF
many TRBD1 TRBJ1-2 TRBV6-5 TGTGCCAGCAGTGAAACCGGGACAGGGATTAACCAAGACTATGGCTACACCTTC CASSETGTGINQDYGYTF
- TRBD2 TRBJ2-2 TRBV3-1 TGTGCCAGCAGCCATCCCCCGGGCGGGAGGAACACCGGGGAGCTGTTTTTT CASSHPPGGRNTGELFF
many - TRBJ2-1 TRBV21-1 TGTGCCAGCAGCAACCCCGCCCCGAATGAGCAGTTCTTC CASSNPAPNEQFF
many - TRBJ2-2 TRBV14 TGTGCCAGCCGATTGCAGGGGAACACCGGGGAGCTGTTTTTT CASRLQGNTGELFF
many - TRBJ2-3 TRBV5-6 TGTGCCAGCAGCCTTACAAACCAGGATACGCAGTATTTT CASSLTNQDTQYF
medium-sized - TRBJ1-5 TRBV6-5 TGTGCCAGCAGGCGCCGCGCCCTAATGGGACGCTCCAATCAGCCCCAGCATTTT CASRRRALMGRSNQPQHF
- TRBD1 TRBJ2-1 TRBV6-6 TGTGCCAGCAGTTACTCGACAGGGAGCTCCTACAATGAGCAGTTCTTC CASSYSTGSSYNEQFF
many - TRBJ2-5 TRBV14 TGTGCCAGCAGCCAAGTTCAGGGAAGAGGCGGGACCCAGTACTTC CASSQVQGRGGTQYF
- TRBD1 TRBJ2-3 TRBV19 TGTGCCAGTAGTCCACGACAGGGCCGCACAGATACGCAGTATTTT CASSPRQGRTDTQYF
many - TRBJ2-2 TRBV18 TGTGCCAGCTCACCGCAGGGGCTCTCGAACACCGGGGAGCTGTTTTTT CASSPQGLSNTGELFF
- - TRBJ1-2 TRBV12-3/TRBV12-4 TGTGCCAGCATAGCAGCTAGGCAAGGAAACACATATGGCTACACCTTC CASIAARQGNTYGYTF
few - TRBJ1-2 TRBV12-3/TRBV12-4 TGTGCCAGCAGCGGGAGTAACTATGGCTACACCTTC CASSGSNYGYTF
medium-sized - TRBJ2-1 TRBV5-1 TGCGCCAGCAGCTGGGACCTGGCAAGGGATGAGCAGTTCTTC CASSWDLARDEQFF
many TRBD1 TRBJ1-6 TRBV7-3 TGTGCCAGCAGCTCCAGGGGGACGAATTCACCCCTCCACTTT CASSSRGTNSPLHF
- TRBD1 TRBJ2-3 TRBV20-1 TGCAGTGCTATACCTGGGACAGGGGCAGATACGCAGTATTTT CSAIPGTGADTQYF